This TCR beta chain originates from a study of blood T cell repertoires in COVID-19. For the study at large: Acute and convalescent COVID-19 samples came from the United States, Italy and Spain.

Method: immunoSEQ multiplex PCR; TCRdb's copy keeps in-frame clones and lacks some. The sample consists of around 97,000 clones, 87% of them appearing once. The CDR3 runs 14 residues. Germline trimming cut 8 bases from V and 4 bases from J; bases unmatched to any gene: 9. Germline loops: CDR1 GTSNPN, CDR2 SVGIG (reference sequence). The rearrangement joins TRBV30 to TRBJ2-2, with 8 bases aligning to TRBD1. The specimen was peripheral blood. This clonotype was sampled from a human donor in a cohort sampled during active COVID-19. The CDR3 here is CARTGTGFTGELFF. CDR3 sequence (DNA): TGTGCCCGCACCGGGACAGGATTCACCGGGGAGCTGTTTTTT.